The clone carrying this T cell receptor (beta chain) was counted once. This sample was included in a study of PD-1 blockade in mismatch repair-deficient tumors. Profiled with immunoSEQ multiplex PCR; TCRdb holds only in-frame clones, not every one. Of 40,000 or so clones in the sample, around 79% were seen once. All patients were mismatch repair deficient, assessed by either PCR or immunohistochemistry. Trimming shortened V by 7 bases and J by 0 bases, and 10 bases separated the two germline ends. The CDR3 extends over 14 amino acids. Per germline, CDR1 MDHEN and CDR2 SYDVKM. Sample: peripheral blood, taken 4 weeks after starting pembrolizumab. The chain links TRBV28 to TRBJ2-1; D ambiguous. The TCR sequence derives from an adult with mismatch repair-deficient cancer. The DNA of the CDR3 is TGTGCCAGCAAGGTACCGAGCTCCTACAATGAGCAGTTCTTC. This gives the protein CASKVPSSYNEQFF.